This is a list of T cell receptor beta chains from one sample in a study of blood T cell repertoires in COVID-19. The protocol was immunoSEQ multiplex PCR, while the TCRdb copy is restricted to in-frame clones and leaves out a portion. The data show hundreds of thousands of clones, 88% seen once. The material sequenced was PBMCs or T cells enriched from blood (not recorded which). The source of these receptors is a woman aged 55-70 years in a cohort exposed to, infected with or recovered from COVID-19 (not recorded which). Each CDR3 is given with its conserved first and last residue. Each record gives: V gene, D gene, clone size, CDR3 length, J gene, CDR3 DNA, CDR3 protein. D genes are given only for firm matches. Size is stated for part of the rows, as once, few or many counts, or as a class when the clone is expanded.

>TRBV19|-|-|15|TRBJ1-5
TGTGCCAGTAGTATAGAGGCCCTGTCCAATCAGCCCCAGCATTTT
CASSIEALSNQPQHF
>TRBV6-5|TRBD2|-|13|TRBJ2-7
TGTGCCAGCAGTTATGCGGGAGGATACGAGCAGTACTTC
CASSYAGGYEQYF
>TRBV28|-|-|12|TRBJ2-1
TGTGCCAGCAGTTTAGTCGACAATGAGCAGTTCTTC
CASSLVDNEQFF
>TRBV24-1|TRBD1|-|18|TRBJ2-1
TGTGCCACCAGTGACCCCCAGGGGGTAGGTAGCTCCTACAATGAGCAGTTCTTC
CATSDPQGVGSSYNEQFF
>TRBV7-9|TRBD2|few|14|TRBJ2-1
TGTGCCAGCAGCTTAGCTAGCGGGAGGGATGAGCAGTTCTTC
CASSLASGRDEQFF
>TRBV3-1/TRBV3-2|TRBD1|-|16|TRBJ1-6
TGTGCCAGCAGCAACTACGGACAGGGGGCGCGTTCACCCCTCCACTTT
CASSNYGQGARSPLHF
>TRBV7-2|-|few|15|TRBJ2-2
TGTGCCAGCAGCTTGAAAACAGGGTTTGCCGGGGAGCTGTTTTTT
CASSLKTGFAGELFF
>TRBV7-9|-|once|14|TRBJ2-7
TGTGCCAGCAGCTTAGGTAATAGTGCATACGAGCAGTACTTC
CASSLGNSAYEQYF
>TRBV19|TRBD2|-|14|TRBJ2-1
TGTGCCAGTAGGGTAGCGGGAGGGCCCAATGAGCAGTTCTTC
CASRVAGGPNEQFF
>TRBV24-1|-|-|12|TRBJ2-1
TGTGCCACCAGTGGCGGCTACAATGAGCAGTTCTTC
CATSGGYNEQFF
>TRBV7-3|-|-|13|TRBJ1-1
TGTGCCAGCAAAAGGACAGCGAACACTGAAGCTTTCTTT
CASKRTANTEAFF
>TRBV20-1|-|-|11|TRBJ2-7
TGCAGTGGTTTGGAGGGGTCCTCTCCGTACTTC
CSGLEGSSPYF
>TRBV6-6|TRBD1|-|13|TRBJ2-7
TGTGCCAGCAGGAACCGGGACAGCCTCGAGCAGTACTTC
CASRNRDSLEQYF
>TRBV5-1|-|-|13|TRBJ2-7
TGCGCCAGCAGCTTGACGGAGACCTACGAGCAGTACTTC
CASSLTETYEQYF
>TRBV5-1|-|once|12|TRBJ2-5
TGCGCCAGCAGCTTGCGGGAAGAGACCCAGTACTTC
CASSLREETQYF